The 24 T cell receptor beta chains below all came from one sample that was sequenced in a study of T cell responses to AZD1222 COVID-19 vaccine. Assay: immunoSEQ multiplex PCR; the TCRdb copy retains only in-frame clones and omits some. The sample yields 95,000 to 150,000 clones, approximately 85% seen once. The source material was peripheral blood, sampled on day 0 of AZD1222 vaccination. The receptor source for this set is an adult in good health.

CDR3 sequence: CASRLGSPGEKLFF. DNA of the CDR3: TGCGCCAGCAGGCTCGGAAGCCCAGGGGAAAAACTGTTTTTT. The chain combines TRBV5-1 with TRBJ1-4; possibly TRBD1 for D (5 bases). Trimming cost V 5 bases and J 8 bases, with 16 bases left between them. The CDR3 is 14 residues long. Looked up from germline, CDR1 is SGHRS and CDR2 is YFSETQ.

The chain is built from TRBV24-1 and TRBJ1-2, with D unclear. The germline V gene has CDR1 KGHDR and CDR2 SFDVKD. The CDR3 consists of 11 residues. V shed 4 bases and J shed 7 bases, with 6 bases lying between them. In DNA, the CDR3 is TGTGCCACCAGTGACGGTGGTGGCTACACCTTC. Protein sequence: CATSDGGGYTF.

The V and J genes are TRBV6-1 and TRBJ1-4; D remains ambiguous. CDR1 and CDR2 (germline): MNHNS, SASEGT. This CDR3 contains 15 residues. Trimming shortened V by 4 bases and J by 8 bases, and 17 bases separated the two germline ends. CDR3 bases: TGTGCCAGCAGTGGAGCCGGGTCTATCGGGGAAAAACTGTTTTTT. Its translation is CASSGAGSIGEKLFF.

The V call is TRBV11-2, the J call TRBJ1-5; possibly TRBD1 for D (6 bases). V lost 5 bases and J 1 base, leaving 15 bases between the germline ends. The CDR3 sequence is 16 residues long. Germline CDR1 reads SGHAT; CDR2 reads FQNNGV. The CDR3 reads CASSNSRGRSNQPQHF. The CDR3 DNA is TGTGCCAGCAGCAATTCCAGGGGACGAAGCAATCAGCCCCAGCATTTT.

This rearrangement joins TRBV27 to TRBJ2-7, with D hard to call. CDR1 is MNHEY and CDR2 is SMNVEV in the germline V gene (reference sequence). Deletions cut 4 bases from V and 3 bases from J, with 28 bases between. The CDR3 runs to 19 residues. This chain's CDR3 is CASSSYYPRIVPTDYEQYF. Written as DNA, the CDR3 is TGTGCCAGCAGTTCCTACTACCCGCGTATAGTGCCAACGGACTACGAGCAGTACTTC.

This chain connects TRBV6-5 to TRBJ1-6; a weak D match, TRBD1 (5 bases). With 6 bases removed from V and 0 bases from J, the gap between germline ends came to 9 bases. This CDR3 is 15 amino acids long. Germline CDR1 reads MNHEY; CDR2 reads SVGAGI. CDR3 sequence: CASRGARSYNSPLHF. Written as DNA, the CDR3 is TGTGCCAGCAGAGGGGCCCGCTCCTATAATTCACCCCTCCACTTT.

V and J are TRBV4-2 and TRBJ1-3; D remains ambiguous. V shed 6 bases and J shed 0 bases, with 9 bases lying between them. Germline V lookup: CDR1 LGHNA, CDR2 YNFKEQ. The CDR3 totals 14 residues. The CDR3, as DNA: TGTGCCAGCAGTGAGTTCCGCTCTGGAAACACCATATATTTT. It translates to CASSEFRSGNTIYF.

This chain connects TRBV4-2 to TRBJ2-2, with TRBD2 as a possible D gene (6 bases). V gave up 1 base and J gave up 3 bases, with 12 bases separating them. In germline, CDR1 is LGHNA, CDR2 YNFKEQ. The CDR3 contains 16 residues. CDR3 DNA sequence: TGTGCCAGCAGCCAAGTTGGAGGGCTGGACACCGGGGAGCTGTTTTTT. Protein: CASSQVGGLDTGELFF.

V and J are TRBV21-1 and TRBJ1-1. TRBV21-1 is reported as a pseudogene. The CDR3 has 12 amino acids. CDR3 sequence: CAPLCLNTEAFF. In DNA, the CDR3 is TGTGCCCCCCTCTGTCTGAACACTGAAGCTTTCTTT.

Note on this clone: Germline and junction disagree at one end, which may indicate a read error. V is TRBV7-2 and J is TRBJ2-5, with D perhaps assigned TRBD1 or TRBD2 (5 bases each). The germline V gene encodes CDR1 SGHTA and CDR2 FQGNSA. This CDR3 has 14 residues. The chain's CDR3 is CASSLAGSGETQYF. Written as DNA, the CDR3 is TGTGCCAGCAGCCTAGCAGGGAGTGGGGAGACCCAGTACTTC.

This clone occurred a few times. This chain links TRBV5-4 with TRBJ2-7; the D is unclear. V shed 2 bases and J shed 1 base, with 13 bases lying between them. Germline V gene sequence: CDR1 SGHNT, CDR2 YYREEE (reference sequence). The CDR3 totals 15 residues. In nucleotides, the CDR3 is TGTGCCAGCAGCTTAAGTTTTGCTAGGTCCTACGAGCAGTACTTC. Protein sequence: CASSLSFARSYEQYF.

This clone was seen a handful of times. The chain couples TRBV9 to TRBJ2-2; the match to TRBD2 covers 9 bases. The CDR3 extends over 15 amino acids. The V gene end was trimmed by 2 bases and the J gene end by 7 bases; junction bases not matched to a gene: 6. The germline V gene has CDR1 SGDLS and CDR2 YYNGEE. Written as DNA, the CDR3 is TGTGCCAGCAGCGTCGGACTAGCGTCGGGCGGGGAGCTGTTTTTT. Translating it yields CASSVGLASGGELFF.

The chain links TRBV15 to TRBJ1-5; the D gene is possibly TRBD1 (6 bases). Trimming removed 0 bases at V and 1 base at J, with 16 bases between. The germline V gene has CDR1 LNHNV and CDR2 YYDKDF (reference sequence). CDR3 length: 18 residues. Written as DNA, the CDR3 is TGTGCCACCAGCAGAGATGAGGGGGGCAGGCCCAGCAATCAGCCCCAGCATTTT. The encoded protein is CATSRDEGGRPSNQPQHF.

The DNA of the CDR3 is TGTGCCTGGAGTGGGGCAGATACGCAGTATTTT. It specifies CAWSGADTQYF. The genes are TRBV30 and TRBJ2-3; D is unresolved. This CDR3 has 11 amino acids. Trimming pared 1 base from V and 4 bases from J, leaving 3 bases between. CDR1 and CDR2 from the germline V gene are GTSNPN and SVGIG (reference sequence).

J is TRBJ2-1 and V is TRBV6-2 or TRBV6-3; possibly TRBD1 for D (6 bases). The CDR3 runs to 12 residues. The V end was cut by 3 bases, the J end by 10 bases, with 10 bases between. Germline lookup yields CDR1 MNHEY and CDR2 SVGEGT. Here the CDR3 DNA reads TGTGCCAGCAGTTATTACAGGGACGAGCAGTTCTTC. Its translation is CASSYYRDEQFF.

The V call is TRBV18, the J call TRBJ1-1; perhaps TRBD1 as D (5 bases). Trimming cost V 3 bases and J 3 bases, with 17 bases left between them. Germline-derived CDR1 and CDR2 are KGHSH and LQKENI. The CDR3 runs 16 residues. CDR3 loop: CASSPLPTGRDTEAFF. The CDR3 DNA reads as TGTGCCAGCTCACCCCTTCCAACCGGCAGGGACACTGAAGCTTTCTTT. Full variable domain (remainder filled in from reference TRBV18 and TRBJ1-1): NAGVMQNPRHLVRRRGQEARLRCSPMKGHSHVYWYRQLPEEGLKFMVYLQKENIIDESGMPKERFSAEFPKEGPSILRIQQVVRGDSAAYFCASSPLPTGRDTEAFFGQGTRLTVV.

The chain has TRBV11-2 and TRBJ2-1, with TRBD1 matching over 10 bases. The CDR3 runs to 16 residues. V dropped 4 bases and J dropped 8; count of bases not matched to a gene: 11. Germline CDR1 and CDR2: SGHAT and FQNNGV. CDR3 sequence (DNA): TGTGCCAGCAGCTATTGGGGGACAGGGGCGGGCGATGAGCAGTTCTTC. This translates into CASSYWGTGAGDEQFF.

The chain carries TRBV19 and TRBJ1-2, with D uncertain. Trimming stripped 3 bases from V and 0 bases from J, with 17 bases between. This CDR3 is built from 17 residues. The germline V gene has CDR1 LNHDA and CDR2 SQIVND (reference sequence). Here the CDR3 reads CASSIRAGMTANYGYTF. CDR3 DNA: TGTGCCAGTAGTATCCGGGCAGGCATGACCGCTAACTATGGCTACACCTTC.

The CDR3 sequence is CASSLSPDTQYF. The CDR3 coding sequence is TGTGCCAGCAGCTTATCCCCAGATACGCAGTATTTT. The rearrangement uses TRBV11-3 and TRBJ2-3, with unresolved D. Trimming removed 2 bases from V and 4 bases from J, with 4 bases in between. The CDR3 spans 12 residues. Germline-derived CDR1 and CDR2 are SGHNT and YENEEA.

The chain carries TRBV27 and TRBJ2-7; 7 bases are shared with TRBD2. From germline, CDR1 is MNHEY and CDR2 SMNVEV (reference sequence). The V gene end was trimmed by 0 bases and the J gene end by 7 bases; junction bases not matched to a gene: 3. This CDR3 is built from 13 residues. The CDR3 sequence: CASSLSRRGEQYF. CDR3 sequence (DNA): TGTGCCAGCAGTTTATCGAGGCGGGGGGAGCAGTACTTC.

This chain joins TRBV28 and TRBJ2-7; D ambiguous. Trimming shortened V by 7 bases and J by 5 bases, and 12 bases separated the two germline ends. CDR3 length equals 12 residues. Germline V lookup: CDR1 MDHEN, CDR2 SYDVKM. The CDR3 region has the DNA TGTGCCAGCAAAAGGGTTGCGGACGAGCAGTACTTC. Translating it yields CASKRVADEQYF.

This clone showed up just a few times. V and J are TRBV19 and TRBJ1-1; 7 bases map to TRBD1. Germline trimming cut 6 bases from V and 3 bases from J; bases unmatched to any gene: 4. The CDR3 is made up of 13 amino acids. The V gene's germline CDR1 is LNHDA and CDR2 SQIVND (reference sequence). CDR3 DNA sequence: TGTGCCAGTAGCACCGACAGGGACACTGAAGCTTTCTTT. It yields the protein CASSTDRDTEAFF.

The J gene is TRBJ1-1, the V gene TRBV7-2; TRBD1 aligns across 8 bases. The junction had 7 bases not matched to a gene; V was cut back by 2 bases and J by 5 bases. CDR3 length: 15 residues. Per the germline V gene, CDR1 is SGHTA and CDR2 is FQGNSA. CDR3 sequence: CASSLWQTGETEAFF. The CDR3 coding sequence is TGTGCCAGCAGCTTATGGCAGACAGGGGAGACTGAAGCTTTCTTT.

The chain has TRBV10-3 and TRBJ1-1; D might be TRBD1 (5 bases). Between the trimmed V and J ends, which lost 2 bases and 4 bases, there was a span of 17 bases. The germline CDR1 and CDR2 sequences are ENHRY and SYGVKD. This CDR3 spans 16 amino acids. CDR3 sequence: CAISEVRVGEITEAFF. For the CDR3, the DNA is TGTGCCATCAGTGAGGTACGGGTGGGGGAAATCACTGAAGCTTTCTTT.